This T cell receptor beta chain is drawn from a study of identical twins. TCRdb reanalysed the 5' RACE reads using MiXCR and keeps one entry per CDR3 protein. Of about 260,000 distinct CDR3 sequences detected, roughly 7% appear once; the ten largest clones hold 3.6%. This clonotype was counted many times. The data also belong to a second study, concerning yellow fever vaccine responses in identical twins.

Specimen: memory (CD45RO+) T cells sorted from blood. The sequence was collected from a woman younger than 35 in good health.

The CDR3 region has the DNA TGCGCCAGCAGCCTTCCCTCCTACGAGCAGTACTTC. Residues: CASSLPSYEQYF. The chain couples TRBV5-1 to TRBJ2-7, with D uncertain. Per the germline V gene, CDR1 is SGHRS and CDR2 is YFSETQ. There are 12 residues in the CDR3. Trimming removed 4 bases at V and 0 bases at J, with 5 bases between.